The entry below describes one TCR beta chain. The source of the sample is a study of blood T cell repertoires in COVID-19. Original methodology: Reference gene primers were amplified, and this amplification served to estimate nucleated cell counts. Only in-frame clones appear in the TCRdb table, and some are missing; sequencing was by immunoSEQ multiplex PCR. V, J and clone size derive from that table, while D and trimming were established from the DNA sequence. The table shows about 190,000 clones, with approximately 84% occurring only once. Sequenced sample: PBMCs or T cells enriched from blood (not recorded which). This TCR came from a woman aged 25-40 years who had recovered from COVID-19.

The CDR3 coding sequence is TGTGCCAGCAGCCTGGGTGGGCGGCCCCAGCATTTT. Amino acids: CASSLGGRPQHF. The rearrangement uses TRBV12-3 or TRBV12-4 and TRBJ1-5; unclear D gene. The CDR3 extends over 12 amino acids. V lost 6 bases and J lost 9, with 12 bases in between.